These 6 T cell receptor beta chains came from one sample sequenced in a study of cytomegalovirus exposure and HLA in healthy donors (TCRdb year 2017). The library was obtained by the immunoSEQ multiplex PCR assay. The multiplex PCR relied on a mix of 60 forward primers for TCR Vbeta segments and 13 reverse primers for TCR Jbeta segments. TCRdb mirrors the immuneACCESS table, restricted to in-frame sequences. Some clones are absent from its copies; in checked studies, under half trace to an unresolved V gene, and the reason for the others is unknown. The sample table records 150,000 or so clones; approximately 72% of these occur just once. The leading ten clones occupy around 7% of the sample. Input material: PBMCs. These receptors originate from a man in his forties or fifties in good health and CMV-seropositive.

This clone has more than one count but fewer than ten. The CDR3 reads CASSPEGRLAVYNEQFF. The CDR3 region has the DNA TGCGCCAGCAGCCCCGAGGGGAGACTAGCGGTCTACAATGAGCAGTTCTTC. This chain uses TRBV5-1 with TRBJ2-1; 9 nucleotides agree with TRBD2. The trim removed 4 bases at V and 3 bases at J, leaving 11 bases unmatched. The CDR3 totals 17 residues. Germline CDR1 and CDR2: SGHRS and YFSETQ.

The rearrangement joins TRBV29-1 to TRBJ2-5, with D possibly TRBD1 on 6 matching bases. Germline values: CDR1 SQVTM, CDR2 ANQGSEA. The V gene lost 5 bases and the J gene lost 5 bases, with 12 bases spanning the gap. The CDR3 is made up of 12 amino acids. The CDR3 region is CSVRRGGETQYF. CDR3 in DNA: TGCAGCGTTCGTCGAGGGGGTGAGACCCAGTACTTC. Full variable domain (outside the CDR3, taken from reference TRBV29-1 and TRBJ2-5): SAVISQKPSRDICQRGTSLTIQCQVDSQVTMMFWYRQQPGQSLTLIATANQGSEATYESGFVIDKFPISRPNLTFSTLTVSNMSPEDSSIYLCSVRRGGETQYFGPGTRLLVL.

This chain uses TRBV5-4 with TRBJ2-1; a weak D match, TRBD1 (6 bases). The CDR3 consists of 15 residues. Germline V gene lookup returns CDR1 SGHNT and CDR2 YYREEE (reference sequence). V shed 1 base and J shed 7 bases, with 15 bases lying between them. CDR3 region: CASSLPGALWNEQFF. The CDR3 DNA reads as TGTGCCAGCAGCTTGCCAGGGGCGCTGTGGAATGAGCAGTTCTTC.

About this clone itself: Other DNA variants within this sample encode the same CDR3. The V call is TRBV15, the J call TRBJ2-7; perhaps TRBD1 as D (5 bases). The CDR3 extends over 13 amino acids. Germline V gives CDR1 LNHNV, CDR2 YYDKDF (reference sequence). Trimming took off 1 base at V and 3 bases at J, with 7 bases between the two ends. CDR3: CATSRGQFYEQYF. The CDR3 DNA reads as TGTGCCACCAGCAGAGGACAGTTCTACGAGCAGTACTTC. Together with reference TRBV15 and TRBJ2-7, the CDR3 gives the full variable domain: DAMVIQNPRYQVTQFGKPVTLSCSQTLNHNVMYWYQQKSSQAPKLLFHYYDKDFNNEADTPDNFQSRRPNTSFCFLDIRSPGLGDTAMYLCATSRGQFYEQYFGPGTRLTVT.

The rearrangement uses TRBV6-6 and TRBJ2-1; 10 bases are a match to TRBD2. Germline CDR1 and CDR2: MNHNY and SVGAGI (reference sequence). This CDR3 is built from 14 residues. With 8 bases clipped from V and 9 bases from J, the junction kept 10 bases outside the gene matches. In nucleotides, the CDR3 is TGTGCCAGCGGACAGCGGGGGGGCCCCCGTGAGCAGTTCTTC. It codes for CASGQRGGPREQFF.

This clone was detected only a few times. The rearrangement uses TRBV7-3 and TRBJ2-3, with TRBD2 as a possible D gene (6 bases). Deletions cut 2 bases from V and 5 bases from J, with 11 bases between. CDR3 length: 14 residues. CDR1 is SGHTA and CDR2 is FQGTGA in the germline V gene. Written as DNA, the CDR3 is TGTGCCAGCAGCTTAGACGGGGGACTAGATACGCAGTATTTT. It is translated as CASSLDGGLDTQYF.